This TCR beta chain was recovered during a study of response to subunit inactivated influenza vaccine. Overall study results and limits: Authors suggested seasonal influenza vaccinations each recruit few new T cells.

To note about this clonotype: Its specificity is not known.

MiXCR, applied by TCRdb to the RT-PCR reads, yields one record per CDR3 protein. This table has 150,000 to 200,000 distinct CDR3 sequences, 9.2% appearing once. The CDR3 length is 14 residues. V was clipped by 2 bases and J by 7 bases; unmatched bases: 6. CDR1 and CDR2 (germline): MNHNS, SASEGT. This rearrangement joins TRBV6-1 to TRBJ2-7; 9 bases match TRBD1. This material consisted of non-naive T cells sorted from PBMCs, taken on the day of vaccination. This TCR was sampled from a man aged 50 to 59 who received an inactivated influenza vaccine. The CDR3 DNA is TGTGCCAGCAGTGAAAGGGGACAGGGACAAGAGCAGTACTTC. Translated: CASSERGQGQEQYF.